This T cell receptor (beta chain) stems from a study of shared clonotypes between healthy human individuals. Study-wide background: CD4 naive cells filled three plates per donor, CD4 memory three, CD8 naive two and CD8 memory one.

General study results and limits: Among donors, sharing of clonotypes was expected to be affected by sequencing depth.

V was clipped by 6 bases and J by 3 bases; unmatched bases: 2. Germline loops: CDR1 MDHEN, CDR2 SYDVKM. This CDR3 region has 14 residues. This clone has just one count. Its target is unknown. In the study's own analysis: Without quality scores, immunoSEQ junctional reads could not be filtered like full-length reads. Assay: immunoSEQ multiplex PCR; the TCRdb copy retains only in-frame clones and omits some. V and J calls and clone size come straight from that table; D and trimming were deduced from the DNA. Among approximately 1,000,000 clones listed, around 78% were seen once. The sequencing sample was made of memory CD4+ T cells from PBMCs. Subset here: CD45RA-negative fraction. The TCR sequence derives from a man aged 18 to 29 in good health. Some clones in this sample may be carry-over from other donors' samples. The genes are TRBV28 and TRBJ1-2; the match to TRBD1 covers 12 bases. CDR3 protein: CASRGTGGDYGYTF. CDR3 sequence (DNA): TGTGCCAGCAGAGGGACAGGGGGCGACTATGGCTACACCTTC.